The clone carrying this TCR beta chain was picked up a small number of times. Its matching antigen is unknown. TCRdb re-derived calls from the reads in MiXCR, one entry per CDR3 protein. The data contain hundreds of thousands of distinct CDR3 sequences, 20% to 25% of them singletons. This sample is drawn from a study of T cell repertoires in cytomegalovirus infection. Study-level background: An indication of both CMV infection and matching HLA type came from public TCR beta signatures. The study, taken as a whole, reports: In two of eight donors, the top clonotype was HLA-C-restricted CMV-specific.

The CDR3 has 14 residues. CDR1 MNHNY and CDR2 SVGAGI come from the germline V gene (reference sequence). With V trimmed by 7 bases and J by 2 bases, 6 bases remained unmatched. The V gene is TRBV6-6, the J gene TRBJ1-2, with 8 bases that match TRBD1. Specimen: CD8+ T cells from PBMCs. The sequence was obtained from a human donor in good health (CMV status not recorded). Some clones in this sample may be carry-over from other donors' samples. The DNA for the CDR3 is TGTGCCAGCACCGGGGACAGGAGAAACTATGGCTACACCTTC. This gives the protein CASTGDRRNYGYTF.